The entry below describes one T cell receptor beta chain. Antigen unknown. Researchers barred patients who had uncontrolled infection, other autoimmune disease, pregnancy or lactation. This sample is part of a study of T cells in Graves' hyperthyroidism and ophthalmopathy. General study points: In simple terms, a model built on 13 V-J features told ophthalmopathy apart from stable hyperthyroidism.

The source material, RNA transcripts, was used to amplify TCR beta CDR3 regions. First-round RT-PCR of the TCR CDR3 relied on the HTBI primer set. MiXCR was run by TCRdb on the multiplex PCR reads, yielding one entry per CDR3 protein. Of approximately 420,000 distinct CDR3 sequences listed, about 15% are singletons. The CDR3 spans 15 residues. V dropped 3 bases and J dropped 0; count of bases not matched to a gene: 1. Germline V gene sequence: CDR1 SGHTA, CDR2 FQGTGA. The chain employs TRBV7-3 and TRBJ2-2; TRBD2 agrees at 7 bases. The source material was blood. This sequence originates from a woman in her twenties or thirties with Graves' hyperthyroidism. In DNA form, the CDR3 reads TGTGCCAGCAGCTTCCGGGGGGCGAACACCGGGGAGCTGTTTTTT. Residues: CASSFRGANTGELFF.